This T cell receptor (beta chain) emerged from a study of human T cells and chemical hapten exposure. The ends were cut back, 1 base at V and 11 bases at J, with 10 bases in the middle. The CDR3 is 12 residues long. CDR1 and CDR2 (germline): MDHEN, SYDVKM. Time point given: patch test 3, about 24 weeks after DPC sensitization. Specified treatment: therapeutic diphenylcyclopropenone sensitization with weekly scalp DPC. TCRdb called the RACE reads again in MiXCR, with one record for every CDR3 protein. The sample yields about 97,000 distinct CDR3 sequences, 25% to 35% seen once. This sample comprised whole blood, obtained in connection with sensitization to the hapten diphenylcyclopropenone (DPC). The receptor comes from a man in his forties or fifties with alopecia areata. Some clones in this sample may be carry-over from other donors' samples. The chain carries TRBV28 and TRBJ2-3; D uncertain. The chain's CDR3 is CASSLSPRGQYF. DNA of the CDR3: TGTGCCAGCAGTTTATCCCCCCGCGGGCAGTATTTT.